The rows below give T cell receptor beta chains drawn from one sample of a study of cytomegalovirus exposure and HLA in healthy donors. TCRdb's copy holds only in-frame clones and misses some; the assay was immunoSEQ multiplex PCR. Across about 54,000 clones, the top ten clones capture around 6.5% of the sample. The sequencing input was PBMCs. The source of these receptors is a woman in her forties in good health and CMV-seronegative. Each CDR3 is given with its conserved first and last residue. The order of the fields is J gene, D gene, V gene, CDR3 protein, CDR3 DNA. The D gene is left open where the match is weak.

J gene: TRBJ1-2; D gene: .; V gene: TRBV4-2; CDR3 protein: CASSQDDTRNYGYTF; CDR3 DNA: TGTGCCAGCAGCCAAGACGACACCAGGAACTATGGCTACACCTTC
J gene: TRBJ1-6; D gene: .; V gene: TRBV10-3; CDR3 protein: CAISPLLGANSPLHF; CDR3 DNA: TGTGCCATCAGCCCCCTCTTGGGAGCGAATTCACCCCTCCACTTT
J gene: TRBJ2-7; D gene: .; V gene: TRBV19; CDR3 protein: CASRMDTNYEQYF; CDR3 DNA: TGTGCCAGTAGGATGGACACCAACTACGAGCAGTACTTC
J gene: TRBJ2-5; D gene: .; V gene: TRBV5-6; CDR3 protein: CASSWGGGVETQYF; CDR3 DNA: TGTGCCAGCAGCTGGGGGGGCGGAGTAGAGACCCAGTACTTC
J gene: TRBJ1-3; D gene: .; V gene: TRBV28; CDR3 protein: CASSITQGSSGNTIYF; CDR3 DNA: TGTGCCAGCAGTATCACGCAGGGCAGCTCTGGAAACACCATATATTTT
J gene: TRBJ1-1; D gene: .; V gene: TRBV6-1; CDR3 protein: CASSAQPNTEAFF; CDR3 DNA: TGTGCCAGCAGTGCACAGCCGAACACTGAAGCTTTCTTT
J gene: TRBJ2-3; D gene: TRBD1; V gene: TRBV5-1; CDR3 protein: CASSLGAGGADTQYF; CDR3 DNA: TGCGCCAGCAGCTTGGGGGCAGGGGGCGCAGATACGCAGTATTTT
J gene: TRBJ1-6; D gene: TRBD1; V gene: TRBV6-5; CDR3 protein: CASNLGQFYNSPLHF; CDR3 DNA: TGTGCCAGCAACCTGGGACAGTTCTATAATTCACCCCTCCACTTT
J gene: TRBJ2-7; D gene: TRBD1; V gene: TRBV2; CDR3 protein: CASSVQGAYEQYF; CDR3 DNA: TGTGCCAGCAGTGTACAGGGGGCCTACGAGCAGTACTTC
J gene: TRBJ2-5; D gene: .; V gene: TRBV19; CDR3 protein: CASSIGGWTEETQYF; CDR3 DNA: TGTGCCAGTAGTATTGGGGGCTGGACAGAAGAGACCCAGTACTTC
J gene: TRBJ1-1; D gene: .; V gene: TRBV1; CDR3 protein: CTSSQPQATLMNTEAFF; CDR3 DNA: TGCACCAGCAGCCAACCCCAGGCCACTTTGATGAACACTGAAGCTTTCTTT
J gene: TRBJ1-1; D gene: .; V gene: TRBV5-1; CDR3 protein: CASSLAVGRDGGTEAFF; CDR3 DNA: TGCGCCAGCAGCTTGGCCGTGGGGCGGGACGGCGGCACTGAAGCTTTCTTT
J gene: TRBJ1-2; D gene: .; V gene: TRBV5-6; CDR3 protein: CASRQDGYGYTF; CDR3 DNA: TGTGCCAGCAGACAGGACGGATATGGCTACACCTTC
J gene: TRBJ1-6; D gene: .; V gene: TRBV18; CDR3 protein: CASSPPAVINSPLHF; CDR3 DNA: TGTGCCAGCTCACCACCGGCAGTCATCAATTCACCCCTCCACTTT
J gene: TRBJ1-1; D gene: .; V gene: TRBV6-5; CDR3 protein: CASSYSGPRETEAFF; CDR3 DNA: TGTGCCAGCAGTTACTCCGGACCTAGGGAGACTGAAGCTTTCTTT
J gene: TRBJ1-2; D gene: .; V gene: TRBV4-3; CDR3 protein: CASSQGPSSGGYTF; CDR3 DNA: TGCGCCAGCAGCCAAGGCCCTAGTTCGGGTGGCTACACCTTC
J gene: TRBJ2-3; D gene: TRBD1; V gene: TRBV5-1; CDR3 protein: CASSLADREDGDTQYF; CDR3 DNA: TGCGCCAGCAGCTTGGCGGACAGGGAAGATGGAGATACGCAGTATTTT
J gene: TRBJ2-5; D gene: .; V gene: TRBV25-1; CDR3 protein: CASSEWRGGETQYF; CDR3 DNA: TGTGCCAGCAGTGAATGGAGGGGGGGGGAGACCCAGTACTTC
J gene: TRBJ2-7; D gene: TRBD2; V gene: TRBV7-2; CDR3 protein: CASSVLAGGPLEQYF; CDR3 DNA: TGTGCCAGCAGCGTTTTAGCGGGAGGGCCCCTCGAGCAGTACTTC
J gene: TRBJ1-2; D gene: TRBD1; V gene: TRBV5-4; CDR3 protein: CASSLKGTDQAGYTF; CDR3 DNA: TGTGCCAGCAGCTTGAAGGGGACAGACCAGGCCGGCTACACCTTC
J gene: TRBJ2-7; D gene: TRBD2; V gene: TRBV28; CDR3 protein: CASSFGLAGVSYEQYF; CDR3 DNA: TGTGCCAGCAGTTTTGGACTAGCGGGCGTTTCCTACGAGCAGTACTTC
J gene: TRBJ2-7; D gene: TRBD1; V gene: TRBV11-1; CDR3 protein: CASSLDGTGDEQYF; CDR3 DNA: TGTGCCAGCAGCTTAGATGGGACAGGGGACGAGCAGTACTTC
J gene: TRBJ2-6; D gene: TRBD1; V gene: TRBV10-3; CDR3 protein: CAISSATGGAPGANVLTF; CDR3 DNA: TGTGCCATCAGTTCCGCTACAGGGGGCGCTCCTGGGGCCAACGTCCTGACTTTC
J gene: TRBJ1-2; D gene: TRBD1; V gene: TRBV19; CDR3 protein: CASEAGGKGYGYTF; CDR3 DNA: TGTGCCAGCGAGGCAGGGGGAAAGGGCTATGGCTACACCTTC
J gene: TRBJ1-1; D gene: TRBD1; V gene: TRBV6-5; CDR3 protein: CASSWRGPLSEAFF; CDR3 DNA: TGTGCCAGCAGTTGGAGGGGGCCTCTGTCTGAAGCTTTCTTT
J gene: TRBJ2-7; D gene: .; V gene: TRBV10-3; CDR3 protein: CAIKDSWGGYEQYF; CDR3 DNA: TGTGCCATCAAAGACAGCTGGGGTGGCTACGAGCAGTACTTC
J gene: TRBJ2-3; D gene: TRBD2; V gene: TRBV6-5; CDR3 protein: CASSTLAGAQYF; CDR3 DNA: TGTGCCAGCAGCACTCTAGCGGGGGCGCAGTATTTT
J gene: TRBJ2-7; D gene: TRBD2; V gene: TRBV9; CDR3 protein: CASSVTSGGAPYEQYF; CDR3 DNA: TGTGCCAGCAGCGTTACTAGCGGGGGGGCCCCATACGAGCAGTACTTC
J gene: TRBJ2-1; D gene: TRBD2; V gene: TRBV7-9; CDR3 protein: CASGASGIWQFF; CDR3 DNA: TGTGCCAGCGGGGCTAGCGGGATTTGGCAGTTCTTC
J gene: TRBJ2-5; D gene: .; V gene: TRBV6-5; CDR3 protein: CASSYSKQVEETQYF; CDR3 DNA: TGTGCCAGCAGTTACTCGAAACAGGTAGAAGAGACCCAGTACTTC